This passage covers 21 T cell receptor beta chains from one sample sequenced in a study of shared clonotypes between healthy human individuals. The protocol was immunoSEQ multiplex PCR, while the TCRdb copy is restricted to in-frame clones and leaves out a portion. The profile shows roughly 1,500,000 clones, 98% of them singletons. Sequencing was performed on naive CD4+ T cells sorted from blood. Specified subset: CD45RA+ positively selected. These receptors originate from a man aged 30 to 39 in good health.

This clone was observed a single time. This sequence joins TRBV29-1 and TRBJ1-1; tentative D call: TRBD1 (5 bases). With 4 bases removed from V and 6 bases from J, the gap between germline ends came to 21 bases. CDR3 length equals 15 residues. The V gene's germline CDR1 is SQVTM and CDR2 ANQGSEA. The CDR3 loop is CSVVPPGPQKPEAFF. CDR3 sequence (DNA): TGCAGCGTTGTACCACCGGGACCTCAAAAACCTGAAGCTTTCTTT. Together with reference TRBV29-1 and TRBJ1-1, the CDR3 gives the full variable domain: SAVISQKPSRDICQRGTSLTIQCQVDSQVTMMFWYRQQPGQSLTLIATANQGSEATYESGFVIDKFPISRPNLTFSTLTVSNMSPEDSSIYLCSVVPPGPQKPEAFFGQGTRLTVV.

Comments on this clone: In the same sample, other DNA sequences code for this CDR3. CDR3 coding DNA: TGTGCCAGCTCACCATCAACCGGGTACGAGCAGTACTTC. Its translation: CASSPSTGYEQYF. This chain connects TRBV18 to TRBJ2-7, with D unclear. CDR1 is KGHSH, CDR2 LQKENI, per germline. The CDR3 has 13 residues. Trimming removed 2 bases at V and 4 bases at J, with 9 bases between.

J is TRBJ1-1 and V is TRBV28; D remains ambiguous. The CDR3 loop spans 13 amino acids. Germline CDR1 reads MDHEN; CDR2 reads SYDVKM. Between the trimmed V and J ends, which lost 7 bases and 0 bases, there was a span of 9 bases. CDR3 region: CASILEMNTEAFF. Written as DNA, the CDR3 is TGTGCCAGCATACTAGAGATGAACACTGAAGCTTTCTTT. Looking up the rest from reference TRBV28 and TRBJ1-1 gives the full variable domain: DVKVTQSSRYLVKRTGEKVFLECVQDMDHENMFWYRQDPGLGLRLIYFSYDVKMKEKGDIPEGYSVSREKKERFSLILESASTNQTSMYLCASILEMNTEAFFGQGTRLTVV.

This chain connects TRBV5-8 to TRBJ2-6; the D gene is possibly TRBD2 (6 bases). The CDR3 has 18 amino acids. With 4 bases removed from V and 0 bases from J, the gap between germline ends came to 17 bases. CDR1 and CDR2 (germline): SGHTS, YDEGEE. CDR3 DNA sequence: TGTGCCAGCAGCCTCCCTGGGGGGTTAGGCTCTGGGGCCAACGTCCTGACTTTC. It is translated as CASSLPGGLGSGANVLTF.

The chain employs TRBV7-9 and TRBJ2-3; tentatively, D is TRBD2 (6 bases). This CDR3 spans 14 amino acids. Trimming took 5 bases from V and 1 from J, leaving 10 bases between them. Germline lookup yields CDR1 SEHNR and CDR2 FQNEAQ (reference sequence). Here the CDR3 reads CASSDPSGTDTQYF. The CDR3 nucleotides read TGTGCCAGCAGCGACCCTAGCGGCACAGATACGCAGTATTTT. Based on the CDR3 plus reference TRBV7-9 and TRBJ2-3, the full variable domain is DTGVSQNPRHKITKRGQNVTFRCDPISEHNRLYWYRQTLGQGPEFLTYFQNEAQLEKSRLLSDRFSAERPKGSFSTLEIQRTEQGDSAMYLCASSDPSGTDTQYFGPGTRLTVL.

As for this clone: Other DNA sequences in this specimen translate into the identical CDR3. This chain joins TRBV5-1 and TRBJ1-1, with 7 bases that match TRBD1. CDR1 is SGHRS and CDR2 is YFSETQ in the germline V gene. The CDR3 has 13 amino acids. V was clipped by 2 bases and J by 3 bases; unmatched bases: 1. The CDR3 here is CASSFTGDTEAFF. The CDR3 DNA reads as TGCGCCAGCAGCTTCACAGGGGACACTGAAGCTTTCTTT.

The CDR3 loop reads CASSLAGFNYNEQFF. The CDR3 nucleotides are TGTGCCAGCTCACTCGCCGGGTTCAACTACAATGAGCAGTTCTTC. The J gene is TRBJ2-1, the V gene TRBV18; D not certain. V was clipped by 4 bases and J by 3 bases, with 13 bases between them. This CDR3 spans 15 amino acids. Germline lookup yields CDR1 KGHSH and CDR2 LQKENI.

The chain recombines TRBV5-6 with TRBJ1-1; unclear D gene. V was cut by 4 bases and J by 2 bases, with 9 bases left in between. This CDR3 comprises 13 residues. CDR1 and CDR2 (germline): SGHDT, YYEEEE. CDR3 in amino acids: CASSLDLNTEAFF. Here the CDR3 DNA reads TGTGCCAGCAGCCTGGACCTAAACACTGAAGCTTTCTTT.

The chain carries TRBV7-2 and TRBJ2-3, with D unresolved. The germline V gene has CDR1 SGHTA and CDR2 FQGNSA. The CDR3 consists of 14 residues. V lost 5 bases, J lost 2 bases, and 11 bases lay in between. The CDR3 region is CASSPHPITDTQYF. The CDR3 coding sequence is TGTGCCAGCAGCCCACACCCGATCACAGATACGCAGTATTTT.

The gene calls are TRBV5-4 and TRBJ2-3, with 7 bases lining up with TRBD1. CDR3 size: 15 residues. Germline CDR1 SGHNT, CDR2 YYREEE (reference sequence). The junction had 7 bases not matched to a gene; V was cut back by 2 bases and J by 4 bases. The CDR3 nucleotides are TGTGCCAGCAGCTTACTACAGGGGCATGCAGATACGCAGTATTTT. Its protein product is CASSLLQGHADTQYF.

The chain recombines TRBV5-4 with TRBJ2-7; D gene unclear. The V gene lost 3 bases and the J gene lost 6 bases, with 7 bases spanning the gap. Germline V gene lookup returns CDR1 SGHNT and CDR2 YYREEE (reference sequence). The CDR3 length is 11 residues. The CDR3 DNA sequence: TGTGCCAGCAGCTCGCAGGTCGAGCAGTACTTC. Protein sequence: CASSSQVEQYF.

Regarding this clone: The same CDR3 is also encoded by other DNA sequences in this sample. V gene TRBV6-1 combines with J gene TRBJ2-7; 9 bases line up with TRBD2. The CDR3 is 14 residues long. Trimming removed 4 bases from V and 2 bases from J; junction bases left unmatched: 3. The V gene's germline CDR1 is MNHNS and CDR2 SASEGT. CDR3 DNA: TGTGCCAGCAGTGGCCTAGCGGGGACCTACGAGCAGTACTTC. Protein sequence: CASSGLAGTYEQYF.

The chain has TRBV18 and TRBJ2-7; no firm D call. Trimming shortened V by 1 base and J by 7 bases, and 11 bases separated the two germline ends. The CDR3 consists of 13 residues. In germline, CDR1 is KGHSH, CDR2 LQKENI. In DNA, the CDR3 is TGTGCCAGCTCACCACTGATAGGAGAGGAGCAGTACTTC. It yields the protein CASSPLIGEEQYF.

The genes are TRBV11-2 and TRBJ1-2; no clear D. Per the germline V gene, CDR1 is SGHAT and CDR2 is FQNNGV. The V end lost 5 bases, the J end lost 3 bases, and 7 bases lay between the germline ends. This CDR3 region has 12 residues. This chain's CDR3 is CASSGRDYGYTF. CDR3 nucleotide sequence: TGTGCCAGCAGCGGGAGGGACTATGGCTACACCTTC.

V gene TRBV6-1 combines with J gene TRBJ1-5; D is unclear. The V end was cut by 1 base, the J end by 2 bases, with 12 bases between. The CDR3 runs 16 residues. Germline CDR1 reads MNHNS; CDR2 reads SASEGT. As DNA, the CDR3 is TGTGCCAGCAGTGAAGTCAGAGGCCTGGGCAATCAGCCCCAGCATTTT. This encodes CASSEVRGLGNQPQHF.

The genes are TRBV28 and TRBJ1-5, with D unclear. V was trimmed by 7 bases and J by 7 bases, leaving 11 bases between them. The germline V gene has CDR1 MDHEN and CDR2 SYDVKM. This CDR3 spans 12 amino acids. The CDR3 loop reads CASISGRQPQHF. CDR3 DNA sequence: TGTGCCAGCATTTCCGGGAGGCAGCCCCAGCATTTT.

The rearrangement uses TRBV2 and TRBJ2-7, with TRBD1 matching 11 bases. The CDR3 loop spans 14 amino acids. V shed 5 bases and J 5 bases; nucleotides not matched to a gene: 5. The germline V gene encodes CDR1 SNHLY and CDR2 FYNNEI. In DNA form, the CDR3 reads TGTGCCAGCAGTAAGGACAGGGGGCGGAACGAGCAGTACTTC. Residues: CASSKDRGRNEQYF.

V usage is TRBV11-2 and J usage is TRBJ1-1; the D gene is possibly TRBD1 (5 bases). This CDR3 region has 15 residues. V shed 5 bases and J shed 1 base, with 14 bases lying between them. Germline V gives CDR1 SGHAT, CDR2 FQNNGV. The CDR3 DNA reads as TGTGCCAGCAGCAAGGGTCAGGGTTGGAACACTGAAGCTTTCTTT. Amino acids: CASSKGQGWNTEAFF. The variable domain in full, completed from reference TRBV11-2 and TRBJ1-1, reads EAGVAQSPRYKIIEKRQSVAFWCNPISGHATLYWYQQILGQGPKLLIQFQNNGVVDDSQLPKDRFSAERLKGVDSTLKIQPAKLEDSAVYLCASSKGQGWNTEAFFGQGTRLTVV.

J is TRBJ2-7 and V is TRBV6-5; TRBD2 might be the D (6 bases). The CDR3 contains 14 residues. The V end was cut by 6 bases, the J end by 3 bases, with 15 bases between. Germline lookup yields CDR1 MNHEY and CDR2 SVGAGI. The CDR3 reads CASSLFAGNYEQYF. The CDR3, as DNA: TGTGCCAGCAGCCTGTTCGCGGGAAACTACGAGCAGTACTTC.

Worth noting for this clone: The same CDR3 can be traced to other DNA sequences in this sample. The chain employs TRBV18 and TRBJ2-5; 7 nucleotides align to TRBD1. CDR3 length: 14 amino acids. The J segment lost 4 bases and the V segment lost 2 bases, leaving 4 bases of the junction unmatched. The V gene's germline CDR1 is KGHSH and CDR2 LQKENI. For the CDR3, the DNA is TGTGCCAGCTCACCAGCGGCAGGGGGAGAGACCCAGTACTTC. Translation gives CASSPAAGGETQYF.

The chain links TRBV29-1 to TRBJ1-4; 7 bases map to TRBD1. Germline CDR1 and CDR2: SQVTM and ANQGSEA. The CDR3 is made up of 14 amino acids. V lost 7 bases and J lost 0; bases outside the gene matches: 5. Here the CDR3 reads CSATGTATNEKLFF. In nucleotides, the CDR3 is TGCAGCGCGACCGGGACAGCAACTAATGAAAAACTGTTTTTT.